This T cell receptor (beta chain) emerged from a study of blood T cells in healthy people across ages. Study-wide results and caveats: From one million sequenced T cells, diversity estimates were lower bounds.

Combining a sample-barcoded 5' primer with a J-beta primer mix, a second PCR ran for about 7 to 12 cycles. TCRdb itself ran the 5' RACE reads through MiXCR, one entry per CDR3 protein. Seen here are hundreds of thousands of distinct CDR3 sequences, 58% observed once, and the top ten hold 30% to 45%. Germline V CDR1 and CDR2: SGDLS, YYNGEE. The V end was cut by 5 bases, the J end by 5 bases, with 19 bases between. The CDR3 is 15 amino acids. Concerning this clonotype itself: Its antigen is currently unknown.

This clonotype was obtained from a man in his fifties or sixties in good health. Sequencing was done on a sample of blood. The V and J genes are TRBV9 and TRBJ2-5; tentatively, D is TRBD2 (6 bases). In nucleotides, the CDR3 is TGTGCCAGCAGTTCGCGTCCCGGGGGAGCGGAGACCCAGTACTTC. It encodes CASSSRPGGAETQYF.